The rows below give T cell receptor beta chains drawn from one sample of a study of beta chain features in type 1 diabetes. Profiling relied on immunoSEQ multiplex PCR, and the TCRdb table lists in-frame clones only, not all of them. The data contain over 650,000 clones, more than 12% of them seen just once; the ten biggest clones take up roughly 0.04%. Sequenced material: naive CD4+ T cells from blood. Source of these receptors: a man younger than 35 with type 1 diabetes. CDR3s include the opening cysteine and the closing phenylalanine or tryptophan. The order of the fields is D gene, V gene, J gene, clone size, CDR3 DNA, CDR3 protein. The D gene is left open where the match is weak. Rows may omit the clone size; those that give it use once, few, many or a size class.

D: NA
V: TRBV7-2
J: TRBJ2-3
size: NA
DNA: TGTGCCAGCAGCTTATTCCCAGGGGCGGGTGATACGCAGTATTTT
CDR3: CASSLFPGAGDTQYF

D: NA
V: TRBV28
J: TRBJ2-1
size: NA
DNA: TGTGCCAGCGTAGAGGGGCCATCAAGCACCTACAATGAGCAGTTCTTC
CDR3: CASVEGPSSTYNEQFF

D: NA
V: TRBV18
J: TRBJ2-3
size: NA
DNA: TGTGCCAGCTCACCTCAGAACTGGGATACGCAGTATTTT
CDR3: CASSPQNWDTQYF

D: TRBD2
V: TRBV6-6
J: TRBJ2-1
size: few
DNA: TGTGCCAGCAGTCCCCGGGGGGAGGGCCACAATGAGCAGTTCTTC
CDR3: CASSPRGEGHNEQFF

D: NA
V: TRBV10-3
J: TRBJ1-1
size: NA
DNA: TGTGCCATCAGGACCGGACAGAACACTGAAGCTTTCTTT
CDR3: CAIRTGQNTEAFF

D: NA
V: TRBV7-2
J: TRBJ1-2
size: few
DNA: TGTGCCAGCAGCTTGACGATTAACTATGGCTACACCTTC
CDR3: CASSLTINYGYTF

D: NA
V: TRBV7-2
J: TRBJ1-3
size: few
DNA: TGTGCCAGCAGCAGTGGCCTCAACTCTGGAAACACCATATATTTT
CDR3: CASSSGLNSGNTIYF

D: NA
V: TRBV30
J: TRBJ1-2
size: NA
DNA: TGTGCCTGGACAACCCTGAGTGAGGCGGGTGGCTACACCTTC
CDR3: CAWTTLSEAGGYTF

D: TRBD1
V: TRBV4-2
J: TRBJ2-7
size: few
DNA: TGTGCCAGCAGCCACGGACAGGGGAGCTCCTACGAGCAGTACTTC
CDR3: CASSHGQGSSYEQYF

D: NA
V: TRBV21-1
J: TRBJ2-1
size: NA
DNA: TGTGCCAGCAGCAAAATTGACGGGAGGGCGACATACAATGAGCAGTTCTTC
CDR3: CASSKIDGRATYNEQFF

D: TRBD1
V: TRBV5-4
J: TRBJ2-2
size: few
DNA: TGTGCCAGCAGCCCTAAGGGACAGGGGGCCGGGGAGCTGTTTTTT
CDR3: CASSPKGQGAGELFF

D: NA
V: TRBV4-2
J: TRBJ1-1
size: few
DNA: TGTGCCAGCAGCCAAGAACAGCTGAACACTGAAGCTTTCTTT
CDR3: CASSQEQLNTEAFF

D: NA
V: TRBV29-1
J: TRBJ2-5
size: few
DNA: TGCAGCGTTTGGACAGAGAAGTACCAAGAGACCCAGTACTTC
CDR3: CSVWTEKYQETQYF

D: NA
V: TRBV5-4
J: TRBJ1-5
size: NA
DNA: TGTGCCAGCAGCTTGGGGCCTAGGGACGGCCAGCATTTT
CDR3: CASSLGPRDGQHF

D: TRBD1
V: TRBV7-2
J: TRBJ1-2
size: NA
DNA: TGTGCCAGCACCCAAACAGGGGAAGGTGGCTACACCTTC
CDR3: CASTQTGEGGYTF

D: TRBD1
V: TRBV29-1
J: TRBJ1-1
size: few
DNA: TGCAGCGTGCTCCCGGGACAGATAGGCACTGAAGCTTTCTTT
CDR3: CSVLPGQIGTEAFF

D: NA
V: TRBV28
J: TRBJ2-1
size: few
DNA: TGTGCCAGCAGTTTGAAGTACAATGAGCAGTTCTTC
CDR3: CASSLKYNEQFF

D: NA
V: TRBV4-2
J: TRBJ2-7
size: few
DNA: TGTGCCAGCAGCCAAGAAGTTCAAGCGGGTTCCTACGAGCAGTACTTC
CDR3: CASSQEVQAGSYEQYF

D: NA
V: TRBV20-1
J: TRBJ1-5
size: few
DNA: TGCAGTGCTAGGGGGGATCAGCCCCAGCATTTT
CDR3: CSARGDQPQHF

D: NA
V: TRBV9
J: TRBJ1-1
size: NA
DNA: TGTGCCAGCAGCGCGGGGAGGGAGGTCGGGGCTGAAGCTTTCTTT
CDR3: CASSAGREVGAEAFF

D: TRBD1
V: TRBV11-2
J: TRBJ1-2
size: few
DNA: TGTGCCAGCAGCTTGACGGACAGGGTCTATGGCTACACCTTC
CDR3: CASSLTDRVYGYTF

D: TRBD1
V: TRBV14
J: TRBJ1-2
size: NA
DNA: TGTGCCAGCAGCCAAGCAACAGGGGGCACTTATGGCTACACCTTC
CDR3: CASSQATGGTYGYTF

D: NA
V: TRBV5-1
J: TRBJ2-2
size: few
DNA: TGCGCCAGCAGCTTGGACGCGAACACCGGGGAGCTGTTTTTT
CDR3: CASSLDANTGELFF

D: NA
V: TRBV4-2
J: TRBJ1-1
size: few
DNA: TGTGCCAGCAGCTCAAACCTTGCAATGAACACTGAAGCTTTCTTT
CDR3: CASSSNLAMNTEAFF

D: NA
V: TRBV30
J: TRBJ1-1
size: NA
DNA: TGTGCCTGCTCCGAGCCAGCCAAAGCTTTCTTT
CDR3: CACSEPAKAFF

D: NA
V: TRBV27
J: TRBJ2-2
size: NA
DNA: TGTGCCAGCAGCCCCGGGACCTACACCGGGGAGCTGTTTTTT
CDR3: CASSPGTYTGELFF

D: NA
V: TRBV4-3
J: TRBJ1-5
size: NA
DNA: TGCGCCAGCAGCCAAGATTCCAGCCGGAATCAGCCCCAGCATTTT
CDR3: CASSQDSSRNQPQHF

D: TRBD2
V: TRBV6-5
J: TRBJ2-1
size: few
DNA: TGTGCCAGCAGTAAGGGGGGGACTAGCTTCAATGAGCAGTTCTTC
CDR3: CASSKGGTSFNEQFF